Below, 3 T cell receptor beta chains from the same sample are listed, as sequenced in a study of blood T cell repertoires in COVID-19. Measured with immunoSEQ multiplex PCR; TCRdb has only the in-frame clones, and not every one. The sample has under 350,000 clones, just over 85% seen once. The material sequenced was PBMCs or T cells enriched from blood (not recorded which). These receptors originate from a middle-aged woman with acute COVID-19.

The V gene is TRBV4-2, the J gene TRBJ1-4; D possibly corresponds to TRBD1 (5 bases). The V gene's germline CDR1 is LGHNA and CDR2 YNFKEQ. Trimming removed 1 base from V and 3 bases from J, with 24 bases in between. The CDR3 totals 20 residues. The CDR3 coding sequence is TGTGCCAGCAGCCAAGTGGCCAAAGGGCCCATGTGGGGCCCTAATGAAAAACTGTTTTTT. It yields the protein CASSQVAKGPMWGPNEKLFF.

The J gene is TRBJ1-2, the V gene TRBV4-3; D is ambiguous. With 3 bases removed from V and 4 bases from J, the gap between germline ends came to 12 bases. The CDR3 contains 14 residues. The germline V gene has CDR1 LGHNA and CDR2 YSLEER. CDR3 DNA: TGCGCCAGCAGCCAGAGCCTACGGGGCTATGGCTACACCTTC. Amino acids: CASSQSLRGYGYTF.

The chain recombines TRBV4-1 with TRBJ2-7; 9 nucleotides align to TRBD1. V lost 3 bases and J lost 6; bases outside the gene matches: 6. The CDR3 loop spans 14 amino acids. Germline V gene data show CDR1 as MGHRA and CDR2 as YSYEKL. The CDR3 reads CASSQGTGPVEQYF. CDR3 nucleotides: TGCGCCAGCAGCCAGGGGACAGGGCCAGTCGAGCAGTACTTC.